The sequence of this TCR beta chain was determined in a study of blood T cell repertoires in COVID-19. Across the whole study: The origin of the acute and convalescent COVID-19 samples was the United States, Italy and Spain. From T cells, B-cell-depleted T cells, or PBMCs came the material, which was cDNA or gDNA.

Those enrolled, adults aged roughly 18 to 95 years, came from 25 or so US areas. Under the authors' procedure: Using reference gene primer amplification, nucleated cell counts were estimated. Clones were read by immunoSEQ multiplex PCR, and TCRdb kept only the in-frame ones, dropping some. That table furnishes V, J and clone size, whereas the DNA furnished D and trimming. This sample has fewer than 300,000 clones; around 88% occur once, and the top ten carry roughly 1.2%. V lost 4 bases and J lost 5; bases outside the gene matches: 8. Germline V lookup: CDR1 LGHDT, CDR2 YNNKEL (reference sequence). There are 15 residues in the CDR3.

The chain recombines TRBV3-1 (or the pseudogene TRBV3-2) with TRBJ2-3, with TRBD2 identical over 8 bases. The sequence came from a woman aged 40-49 years with acute COVID-19. The sample consisted of PBMCs or T cells enriched from blood (not recorded which). CDR3 nucleotides: TGTGCCAGCAGCCGACTCCGGACTAGCTTAGATACGCAGTATTTT. This gives the protein CASSRLRTSLDTQYF.